The 11 T cell receptor beta chains reported below all come from one sample, sequenced in a study of T-cell memory formation after mild COVID-19. MiXCR was run by TCRdb on the 5' RACE reads, yielding one entry per CDR3 protein. The table lists approximately 270,000 distinct CDR3 sequences, roughly 17% of them singletons. Material: PBMCs or a T cell subset sorted from them (not recorded which). These receptors were taken from a young man who had mild COVID-19 (a few samples of this study predate the infection). Cell type and time point are not known.

This clonotype has just a few counts. This chain connects TRBV18 to TRBJ2-7; tentatively, D is TRBD2 (5 bases). The CDR3 sequence is 13 residues long. Germline V lookup: CDR1 KGHSH, CDR2 LQKENI. The ends were cut back, 6 bases at V and 1 base at J, with 10 bases in the middle. Written as DNA, the CDR3 is TGTGCCAGCTCGGACGGGGTTTCCTACGAGCAGTACTTC. This sequence encodes CASSDGVSYEQYF.

The rearrangement joins TRBV5-4 to TRBJ2-5; 7 bases fit TRBD1. V lost 4 bases to trimming and J lost 4 bases; unmatched junction nucleotides: 10. The length of the CDR3 is 15 residues. Germline V lookup: CDR1 SGHNT, CDR2 YYREEE (reference sequence). The CDR3 region has the DNA TGTGCCAGCAGCCGCACGCGGACAGGCGGAGAGACCCAGTACTTC. Encoded protein: CASSRTRTGGETQYF.

This clonotype was observed a few times. V gene TRBV6-5 combines with J gene TRBJ1-1; D ambiguous. CDR1 MNHEY and CDR2 SVGAGI come from the germline V gene. The CDR3 has 13 residues. V was cut by 7 bases and J by 0 bases, with 9 bases left in between. The CDR3 coding sequence is TGTGCCAGCAAGACACAGATGAACACTGAAGCTTTCTTT. This translates into CASKTQMNTEAFF.

This clonotype was counted a few times. The chain uses TRBV12-5 and TRBJ1-1, with D hard to call. Germline CDR1 is LGHNT and CDR2 is FRNRAP. V was pared by 3 bases and J by 1 base, with 15 bases between. The CDR3 extends over 16 amino acids. CDR3 residues: CASGLSPGFQNTEAFF. As DNA, the CDR3 is TGTGCTAGTGGTTTATCCCCGGGGTTTCAGAACACTGAAGCTTTCTTT. The variable domain in full, completed from reference TRBV12-5 and TRBJ1-1, reads DARVTQTPRHKVTEMGQEVTMRCQPILGHNTVFWYRQTMMQGLELLAYFRNRAPLDDSGMPKDRFSAEMPDATLATLKIQPSEPRDSAVYFCASGLSPGFQNTEAFFGQGTRLTVV.

The table lists this clonotype with a few counts. V gene TRBV3-1 combines with J gene TRBJ1-1; D remains unclear. The V end lost 1 base, the J end lost 4 bases, and 16 bases lay between the germline ends. Germline loops: CDR1 LGHDT, CDR2 YNNKEL (reference sequence). The CDR3 loop spans 16 amino acids. The CDR3 here is CASSQGRWGLGTEAFF. CDR3 DNA sequence: TGTGCCAGCAGCCAAGGGAGGTGGGGTCTTGGCACTGAAGCTTTCTTT. Combining the CDR3 with reference TRBV3-1 and TRBJ1-1 gives the whole variable domain DTAVSQTPKYLVTQMGNDKSIKCEQNLGHDTMYWYKQDSKKFLKIMFSYNNKELIINETVPNRFSPKSPDKAHLNLHINSLELGDSAVYFCASSQGRWGLGTEAFFGQGTRLTVV.

The V and J genes are TRBV4-3 and TRBJ1-2, with 7 bases fitting TRBD1. The CDR3 length is 15 residues. CDR1 is LGHNA and CDR2 is YSLEER in the germline V gene. Trimming at V came to 1 base and at J to 7 bases, leaving 9 bases not matched to a gene. CDR3 bases: TGCGCCAGCAGCCAAGGGGCACAGGGGTGGGGTGGCTACACCTTC. Its protein product is CASSQGAQGWGGYTF.

This clonotype was seen at least ten times. This chain links TRBV9 with TRBJ1-1; weak D call: TRBD1 (5 bases). Germline V gene sequence: CDR1 SGDLS, CDR2 YYNGEE. The V end was cut by 0 bases, the J end by 4 bases, with 16 bases between. The CDR3 sequence is 16 residues long. The CDR3 reads CASSVDAGGGSTEAFF. Written as DNA, the CDR3 is TGTGCCAGCAGCGTAGACGCAGGCGGGGGATCCACTGAAGCTTTCTTT. Full variable domain (missing parts from reference TRBV9 and TRBJ1-1): DSGVTQTPKHLITATGQRVTLRCSPRSGDLSVYWYQQSLDQGLQFLIQYYNGEERAKGNILERFSAQQFPDLHSELNLSSLELGDSALYFCASSVDAGGGSTEAFFGQGTRLTVV.

The chain employs TRBV15 and TRBJ2-2; D unclear. This CDR3 contains 13 residues. V lost 1 base and J 6 bases, leaving 6 bases between the germline ends. Germline V CDR1 and CDR2: LNHNV, YYDKDF (reference sequence). DNA for the CDR3: TGTGCCACCAGCAGAGTACGGGCCGGGGAGCTGTTTTTT. Amino acid sequence: CATSRVRAGELFF.

The rearrangement links TRBV20-1 to TRBJ2-7; a weak D match, TRBD1 (6 bases). Germline V CDR1 and CDR2: DFQATT, SNEGSKA (reference sequence). V was clipped by 5 bases and J by 5 bases, with 10 bases between them. The CDR3 is 11 residues long. In DNA, the CDR3 is TGCAGTGCTTTCGGGGACAACGAGCAGTACTTC. Residues: CSAFGDNEQYF.

The rearrangement links TRBV20-1 to TRBJ1-5; TRBD1 agrees at 11 bases. Germline V gene sequence: CDR1 DFQATT, CDR2 SNEGSKA (reference sequence). This CDR3 spans 15 amino acids. V lost 0 bases and J lost 7; bases outside the gene matches: 5. CDR3 bases: TGCAGTGCTAGAGATGGACAGGGGGCTCACCAGCCCCAGCATTTT. This encodes CSARDGQGAHQPQHF.

This chain joins TRBV10-3 and TRBJ2-5, with 12 positions matching TRBD2. This CDR3 has 15 amino acids. Per germline, CDR1 ENHRY and CDR2 SYGVKD. V dropped 2 bases and J dropped 2; count of bases not matched to a gene: 0. CDR3 sequence reads: CAISEGTSGQETQYF. CDR3 DNA: TGTGCCATCAGTGAGGGGACTAGCGGGCAAGAGACCCAGTACTTC.